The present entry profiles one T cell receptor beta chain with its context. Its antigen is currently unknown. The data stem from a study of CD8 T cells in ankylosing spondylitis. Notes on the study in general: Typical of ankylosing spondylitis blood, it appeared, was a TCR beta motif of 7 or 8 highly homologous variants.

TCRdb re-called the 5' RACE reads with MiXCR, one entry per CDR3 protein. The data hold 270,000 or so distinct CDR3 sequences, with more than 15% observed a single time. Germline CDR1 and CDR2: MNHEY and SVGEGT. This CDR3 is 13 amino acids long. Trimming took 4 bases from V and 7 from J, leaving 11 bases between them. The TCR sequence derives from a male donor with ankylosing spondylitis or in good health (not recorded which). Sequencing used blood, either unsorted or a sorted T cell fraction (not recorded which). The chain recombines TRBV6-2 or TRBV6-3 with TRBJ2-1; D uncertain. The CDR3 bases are TGTGCCAGCAGTTTTCTGGATTTTAATGAGCAGTTCTTC. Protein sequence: CASSFLDFNEQFF.